A single sample gave rise to the 20 T cell receptor beta chains below, sequenced in a study of shared clonotypes between healthy human individuals. Assay: immunoSEQ multiplex PCR; the TCRdb copy retains only in-frame clones and omits some. The sample shows about 2 million clones, 95% of them seen only once. The sample taken for sequencing was naive CD4+ T cells sorted from blood. Subset in this sample: CD45RA+ positively selected. These receptors were obtained from a man aged 18 to 29 in good health.

The CDR3 here is CASSIGLAEGRFQYF. The CDR3, as DNA: TGTGCCAGTAGTATCGGACTAGCGGAAGGCCGATTTCAGTACTTC. The V and J genes are TRBV19 and TRBJ2-4, with 10 nucleotides matching TRBD2. The CDR3 consists of 15 residues. V trimming: 3 bases; J trimming: 11 bases; junction bases outside the gene matches: 10. Germline CDR1 and CDR2: LNHDA and SQIVND (reference sequence).

A remark on this clone: This sample also contains other DNA sequences that code for the same CDR3. The V gene is TRBV28, the J gene TRBJ1-3, with unresolved D. This CDR3 has 14 amino acids. V lost 3 bases and J 0 bases, leaving 6 bases between the germline ends. Germline CDR1 and CDR2: MDHEN and SYDVKM. In DNA form, the CDR3 reads TGTGCCAGCAGTTTCCAGAGCTCTGGAAACACCATATATTTT. It is translated as CASSFQSSGNTIYF.

The chain uses TRBV10-3 and TRBJ2-7, with TRBD1 matching over 8 bases. Germline lookup yields CDR1 ENHRY and CDR2 SYGVKD. The CDR3 contains 14 residues. With V trimmed by 2 bases and J by 7 bases, 7 bases remained unmatched. CDR3 sequence (DNA): TGTGCCATCAGTGAGCAGGGGGCAAGGGGTGAGCAGTACTTC. Encoded protein: CAISEQGARGEQYF.

The chain is built from TRBV20-1 and TRBJ2-1, with D possibly being TRBD1 (6 bases). V was clipped by 6 bases and J by 12 bases, with 15 bases between them. The CDR3 is 11 residues long. Germline V gene sequence: CDR1 DFQATT, CDR2 SNEGSKA (reference sequence). The CDR3 protein is CSAIGGAGQFF. CDR3 in DNA: TGCAGTGCCATTGGGGGCGCGGGGCAGTTCTTC.

This clone was picked up one time. J is TRBJ1-6 and V is TRBV6-5; 9 positions match TRBD1. Trimming cost V 5 bases and J 14 bases; bases outside gene matches: 10. The CDR3 consists of 14 residues. Per germline, CDR1 MNHEY and CDR2 SVGAGI. The CDR3 sequence is CASSTGTGTRSLHF. The DNA for the CDR3 is TGTGCCAGCAGTACCGGGACAGGGACGAGGTCCCTCCACTTT.

The chain employs TRBV2 and TRBJ1-4; D possibly corresponds to TRBD1 (5 bases). Germline V gives CDR1 SNHLY, CDR2 FYNNEI. This CDR3 has 14 residues. V lost 5 bases to trimming and J lost 7 bases, with 14 bases between them. CDR3 loop: CASSLRDGAEKLFF. The CDR3 DNA follows: TGTGCCAGCAGTCTCCGGGACGGGGCTGAAAAACTGTTTTTT. Looking up the rest from reference TRBV2 and TRBJ1-4 gives the full variable domain: EPEVTQTPSHQVTQMGQEVILRCVPISNHLYFYWYRQILGQKVEFLVSFYNNEISEKSEIFDDQFSVERPDGSNFTLKIRSTKLEDSAMYFCASSLRDGAEKLFFGSGTQLSVL.

The chain recombines TRBV7-8 with TRBJ2-5; 11 bases map to TRBD2. The CDR3 has 17 amino acids. V was pared by 1 base and J by 1 base, with 5 bases of the junction left unmatched. Germline lookup yields CDR1 SGHVS and CDR2 FQNEAQ. The CDR3 protein is CASSLGIGTSGQETQYF. The CDR3 nucleotides are TGTGCCAGCAGCTTAGGGATCGGGACTAGCGGCCAAGAGACCCAGTACTTC.

The rearrangement links TRBV30 to TRBJ1-4; no clear D. The CDR3 runs 13 residues. With 5 bases removed from V and 5 bases from J, the gap between germline ends came to 12 bases. Per the germline V gene, CDR1 is GTSNPN and CDR2 is SVGIG (reference sequence). As DNA, the CDR3 is TGTGCCTGGGGAACCGGGTTCAATGAAAAACTGTTTTTT. This sequence encodes CAWGTGFNEKLFF.

The chain employs TRBV15 and TRBJ2-2; D call uncertain. The germline V gene encodes CDR1 LNHNV and CDR2 YYDKDF (reference sequence). V lost 0 bases and J 4 bases, leaving 9 bases between the germline ends. The CDR3 has 15 residues. CDR3 DNA sequence: TGTGCCACCAGCAGAGATCAACCCGGCACCGGGGAGCTGTTTTTT. Protein: CATSRDQPGTGELFF.

The chain carries TRBV7-2 and TRBJ2-7; no firm D call. The V end lost 5 bases, the J end lost 1 base, and 15 bases lay between the germline ends. Germline CDR1 is SGHTA and CDR2 is FQGNSA. This CDR3 is 15 amino acids long. CDR3 DNA: TGTGCCAGCAGCACCCCCGGGCCCGTTTCCTACGAGCAGTACTTC. It yields the protein CASSTPGPVSYEQYF.

In regard to this clone: Other DNA sequences from this sample encode an identical CDR3 as well. This chain links TRBV18 with TRBJ1-1, with no clear D. The CDR3 has 13 residues. V gave up 2 bases and J gave up 0 bases, with 4 bases separating them. Germline V gene lookup returns CDR1 KGHSH and CDR2 LQKENI. The CDR3 here is CASSPVLNTEAFF. Here the CDR3 DNA reads TGTGCCAGCTCACCAGTCCTGAACACTGAAGCTTTCTTT.

The rearrangement links TRBV6-5 to TRBJ1-1; D gene unclear. Deletions cut 2 bases from V and 1 base from J, with 8 bases between. The CDR3 loop spans 14 amino acids. CDR1 and CDR2 from the germline V gene are MNHEY and SVGAGI. The CDR3 reads CASSYGPANTEAFF. The CDR3 nucleotides are TGTGCCAGCAGTTACGGTCCAGCGAACACTGAAGCTTTCTTT.

The chain recombines TRBV9 with TRBJ1-2; D might be TRBD1 (6 bases). Germline V lookup: CDR1 SGDLS, CDR2 YYNGEE. Trimming took off 4 bases at V and 3 bases at J, with 10 bases between the two ends. The CDR3 runs to 13 residues. DNA of the CDR3: TGTGCCAGCAGCCTGAGGGGGGACTATGGCTACACCTTC. It encodes CASSLRGDYGYTF. The complete variable domain, with remaining parts taken from reference TRBV9 and TRBJ1-2, reads DSGVTQTPKHLITATGQRVTLRCSPRSGDLSVYWYQQSLDQGLQFLIQYYNGEERAKGNILERFSAQQFPDLHSELNLSSLELGDSALYFCASSLRGDYGYTFGSGTRLTVV.

This clone has more than one count but fewer than ten. V gene TRBV2 combines with J gene TRBJ1-5, with no clear D. Germline CDR1 and CDR2: SNHLY and FYNNEI. The CDR3 is 13 residues long. V dropped 1 base and J dropped 8 bases, with 9 bases sitting between them. CDR3: CASSEVEGEPQHF. The DNA for the CDR3 is TGTGCCAGCAGTGAAGTCGAGGGCGAGCCCCAGCATTTT.

This chain joins TRBV18 and TRBJ2-7; 12 bases match TRBD1. With V trimmed by 4 bases and J by 6 bases, 7 bases remained unmatched. There are 15 residues in the CDR3. Germline CDR1 is KGHSH and CDR2 is LQKENI. CDR3 loop: CASSLSGTGGAEQYF. The DNA of the CDR3 is TGTGCCAGCTCACTTTCTGGGACAGGGGGCGCCGAGCAGTACTTC.

This clone occurred once. Different DNA sequences within this sample yield the same CDR3. The rearrangement uses TRBV9 and TRBJ1-1, with D possibly TRBD1 on 6 matching bases. Germline loops: CDR1 SGDLS, CDR2 YYNGEE. The CDR3 is 13 amino acids. Trimming stripped 0 bases from V and 4 bases from J, with 7 bases between. The CDR3, as DNA: TGTGCCAGCAGCGTAGGACAGGCCACTGAAGCTTTCTTT. This encodes CASSVGQATEAFF.

The rearrangement links TRBV10-3 to TRBJ1-2, with unresolved D. In germline, CDR1 is ENHRY, CDR2 SYGVKD. Trimming pared 10 bases from V and 11 bases from J, leaving 17 bases between. This CDR3 is built from 11 residues. CDR3 region: CASRSGALYTF. The CDR3 bases are TGTGCCAGCCGTTCGGGTGCACTGTACACCTTC.

The chain employs TRBV30 and TRBJ1-2, with a weak D call TRBD1 (6 bases). The germline gives CDR1 GTSNPN, CDR2 SVGIG (reference sequence). Trimming took off 3 bases at V and 3 bases at J, with 17 bases between the two ends. CDR3 length: 15 residues. CDR3 coding DNA: TGTGCCTGGAGCCGATGGGGGGCCCTAGACTATGGCTACACCTTC. This translates into CAWSRWGALDYGYTF.

A word on this clone: The same CDR3 can be traced to other DNA sequences in this sample. This sequence joins TRBV7-2 and TRBJ2-3; D gene uncertain. Looked up from germline, CDR1 is SGHTA and CDR2 is FQGNSA. V was pared by 1 base and J by 5 bases, with 4 bases between. The CDR3 is made up of 12 amino acids. CDR3 in DNA: TGTGCCAGCAGCTTAGTGGTAGATACGCAGTATTTT. Translation gives CASSLVVDTQYF.

This clone was recorded only once. This chain links TRBV10-3 with TRBJ1-2, with TRBD1 matching 7 bases. CDR1 and CDR2 (germline): ENHRY, SYGVKD. V dropped 4 bases and J dropped 5; count of bases not matched to a gene: 4. The CDR3 is made up of 13 amino acids. Here the CDR3 reads CAISVDRPYGYTF. The CDR3 nucleotides read TGTGCCATCAGTGTGGACAGGCCGTATGGCTACACCTTC.